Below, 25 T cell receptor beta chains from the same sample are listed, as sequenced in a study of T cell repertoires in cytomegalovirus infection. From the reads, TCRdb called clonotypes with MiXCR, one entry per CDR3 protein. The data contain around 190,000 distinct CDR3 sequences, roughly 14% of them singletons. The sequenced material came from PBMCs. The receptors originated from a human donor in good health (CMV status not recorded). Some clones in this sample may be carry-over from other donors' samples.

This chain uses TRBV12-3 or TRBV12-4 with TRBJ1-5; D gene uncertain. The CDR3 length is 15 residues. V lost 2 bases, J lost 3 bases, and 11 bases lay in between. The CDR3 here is CASSLLGEPNQPQHF. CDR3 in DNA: TGTGCCAGCAGTTTACTCGGGGAACCCAATCAGCCCCAGCATTTT.

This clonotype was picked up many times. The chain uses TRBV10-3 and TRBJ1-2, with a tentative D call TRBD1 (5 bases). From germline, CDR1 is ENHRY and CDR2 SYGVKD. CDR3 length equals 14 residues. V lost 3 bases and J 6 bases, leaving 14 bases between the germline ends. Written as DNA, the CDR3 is TGTGCCATCAGTGATCTCCAGGGACGGGATGGCTACACCTTC. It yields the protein CAISDLQGRDGYTF.

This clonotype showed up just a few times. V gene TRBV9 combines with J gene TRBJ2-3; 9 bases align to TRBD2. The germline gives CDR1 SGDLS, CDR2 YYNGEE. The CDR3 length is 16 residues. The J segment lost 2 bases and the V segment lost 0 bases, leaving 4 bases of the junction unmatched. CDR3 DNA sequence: TGTGCCAGCAGCGTAGGTGCGGGGGGGGTCACAGATACGCAGTATTTT. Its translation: CASSVGAGGVTDTQYF. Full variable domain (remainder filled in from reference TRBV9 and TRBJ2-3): DSGVTQTPKHLITATGQRVTLRCSPRSGDLSVYWYQQSLDQGLQFLIQYYNGEERAKGNILERFSAQQFPDLHSELNLSSLELGDSALYFCASSVGAGGVTDTQYFGPGTRLTVL.

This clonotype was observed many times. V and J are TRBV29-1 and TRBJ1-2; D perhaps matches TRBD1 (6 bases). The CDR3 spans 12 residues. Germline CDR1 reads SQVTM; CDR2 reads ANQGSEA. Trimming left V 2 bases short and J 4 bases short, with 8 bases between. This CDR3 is CSVETGTYGYTF. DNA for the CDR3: TGCAGCGTTGAAACAGGGACCTATGGCTACACCTTC. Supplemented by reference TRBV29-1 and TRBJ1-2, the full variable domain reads SAVISQKPSRDICQRGTSLTIQCQVDSQVTMMFWYRQQPGQSLTLIATANQGSEATYESGFVIDKFPISRPNLTFSTLTVSNMSPEDSSIYLCSVETGTYGYTFGSGTRLTVV.

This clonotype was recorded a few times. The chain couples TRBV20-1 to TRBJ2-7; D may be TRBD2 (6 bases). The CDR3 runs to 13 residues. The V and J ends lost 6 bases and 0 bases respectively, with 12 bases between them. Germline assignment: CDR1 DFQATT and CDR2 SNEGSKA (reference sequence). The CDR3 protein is CSAVAEGSYEQYF. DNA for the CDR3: TGCAGTGCAGTAGCGGAGGGCTCCTACGAGCAGTACTTC.

The CDR3 bases are TGTGCCAGCAGTTTAAGAGCAGGAGCCCATCAGCCCCAGCATTTT. Translating it yields CASSLRAGAHQPQHF. The chain couples TRBV28 to TRBJ1-5; D gene ambiguous. Germline V gene sequence: CDR1 MDHEN, CDR2 SYDVKM. This CDR3 contains 15 residues. V lost 2 bases, J lost 5 bases, and 13 bases lay in between.

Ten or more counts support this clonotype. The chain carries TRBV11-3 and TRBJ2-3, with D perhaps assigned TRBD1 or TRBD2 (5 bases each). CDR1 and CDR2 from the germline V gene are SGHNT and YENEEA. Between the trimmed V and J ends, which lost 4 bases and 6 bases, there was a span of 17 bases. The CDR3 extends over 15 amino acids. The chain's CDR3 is CASSYSGQRTDTQYF. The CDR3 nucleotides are TGTGCCAGCAGCTACTCGGGGCAGCGTACCGATACGCAGTATTTT.

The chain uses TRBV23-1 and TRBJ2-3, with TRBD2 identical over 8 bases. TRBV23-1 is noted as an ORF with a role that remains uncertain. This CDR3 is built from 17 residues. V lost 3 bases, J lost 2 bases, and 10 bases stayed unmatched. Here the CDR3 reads CASSHRDGGGTTDTQYF. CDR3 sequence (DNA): TGCGCCAGCAGTCACCGGGATGGCGGGGGGACCACAGATACGCAGTATTTT.

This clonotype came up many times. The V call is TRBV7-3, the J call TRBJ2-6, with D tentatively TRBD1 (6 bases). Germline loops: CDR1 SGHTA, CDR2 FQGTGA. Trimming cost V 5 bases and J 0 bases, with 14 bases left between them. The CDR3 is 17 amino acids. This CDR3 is CASSPQGPVSGANVLTF. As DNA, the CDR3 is TGTGCCAGCAGCCCCCAGGGGCCGGTCTCTGGGGCCAACGTCCTGACTTTC.

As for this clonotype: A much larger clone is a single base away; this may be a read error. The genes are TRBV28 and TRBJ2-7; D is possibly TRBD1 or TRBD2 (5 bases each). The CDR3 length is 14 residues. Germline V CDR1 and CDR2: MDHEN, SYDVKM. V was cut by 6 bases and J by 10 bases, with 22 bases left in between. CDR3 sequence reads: CASSLRGNPYGQYF. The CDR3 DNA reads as TGTGCCAGCAGCCTACGGGGCAATCCCTATGGACAGTACTTC.

CDR3 sequence: CASSSPGGRDQETQYF. CDR3 coding DNA: TGTGCCAGCAGTTCACCCGGGGGGAGGGACCAAGAGACCCAGTACTTC. The chain uses TRBV28 and TRBJ2-5, with 7 bases identical to TRBD2. Germline CDR1 and CDR2: MDHEN and SYDVKM. V dropped 4 bases and J dropped 0; count of bases not matched to a gene: 8. The CDR3 spans 16 residues.

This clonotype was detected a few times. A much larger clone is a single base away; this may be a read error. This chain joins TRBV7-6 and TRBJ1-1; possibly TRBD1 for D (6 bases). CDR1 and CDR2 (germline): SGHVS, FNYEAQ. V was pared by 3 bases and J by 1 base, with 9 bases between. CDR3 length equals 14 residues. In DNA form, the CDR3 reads TGTGCCAGCAGCTTTGGGGGGCAGAACACTGAAGCTTTCTTT. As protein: CASSFGGQNTEAFF.

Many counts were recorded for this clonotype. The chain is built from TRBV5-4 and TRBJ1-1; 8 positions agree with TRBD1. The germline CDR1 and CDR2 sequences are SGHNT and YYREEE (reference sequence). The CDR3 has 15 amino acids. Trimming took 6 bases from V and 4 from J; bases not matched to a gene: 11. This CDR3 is CASIDRGQGRTEAFF. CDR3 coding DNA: TGTGCCAGCATCGACCGCGGACAGGGCCGCACTGAAGCTTTCTTT.

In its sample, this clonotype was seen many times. CDR3 in DNA: TGCGCCAGCAGGATCCTGGTAGGGCCGAACACTGAAGCTTTCTTT. Translation: CASRILVGPNTEAFF. The J gene is TRBJ1-1, the V gene TRBV4-1; D is ambiguous. Between the trimmed V and J ends, which lost 6 bases and 1 base, there was a span of 15 bases. Germline loops: CDR1 MGHRA, CDR2 YSYEKL. The CDR3 runs to 15 residues.

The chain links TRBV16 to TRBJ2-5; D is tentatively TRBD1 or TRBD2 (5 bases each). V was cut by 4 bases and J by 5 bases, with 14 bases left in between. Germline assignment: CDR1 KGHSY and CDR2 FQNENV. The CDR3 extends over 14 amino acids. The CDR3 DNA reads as TGTGCCAGCAGCCGACCGGGACGCCAGGAGACCCAGTACTTC. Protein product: CASSRPGRQETQYF.

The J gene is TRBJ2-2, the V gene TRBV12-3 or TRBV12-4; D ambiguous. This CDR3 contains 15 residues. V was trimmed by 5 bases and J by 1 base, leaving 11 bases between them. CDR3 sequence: CASSTRGRNTGELFF. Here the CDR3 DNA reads TGTGCCAGCAGTACCCGAGGACGGAACACCGGGGAGCTGTTTTTT.

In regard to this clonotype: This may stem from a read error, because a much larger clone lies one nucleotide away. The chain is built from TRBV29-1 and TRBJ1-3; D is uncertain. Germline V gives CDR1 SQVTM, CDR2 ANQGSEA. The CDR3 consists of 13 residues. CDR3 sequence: CSVARDTGNTVYF. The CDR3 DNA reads TGCAGCGTCGCCCGAGACACTGGAAACACCGTATATTTT.

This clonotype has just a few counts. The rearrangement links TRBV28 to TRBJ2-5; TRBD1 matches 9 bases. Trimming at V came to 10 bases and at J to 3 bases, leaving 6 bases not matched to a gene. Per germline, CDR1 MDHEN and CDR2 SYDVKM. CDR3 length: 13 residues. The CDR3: CAIVDRGKETQYF. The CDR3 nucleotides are TGTGCCATCGTGGACAGGGGAAAAGAGACCCAGTACTTC.

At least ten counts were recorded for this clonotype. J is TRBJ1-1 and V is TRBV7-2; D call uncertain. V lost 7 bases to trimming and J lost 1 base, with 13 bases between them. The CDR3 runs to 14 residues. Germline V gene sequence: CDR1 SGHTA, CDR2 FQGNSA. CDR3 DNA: TGTGCCAGCACCCACCCGAGAGGGAACACTGAAGCTTTCTTT. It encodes CASTHPRGNTEAFF.

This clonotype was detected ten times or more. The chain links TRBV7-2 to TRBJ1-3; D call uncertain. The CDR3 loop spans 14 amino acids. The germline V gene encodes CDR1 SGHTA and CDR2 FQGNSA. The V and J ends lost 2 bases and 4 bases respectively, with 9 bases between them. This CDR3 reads CASSLLQSGNTIYF. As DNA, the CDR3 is TGTGCCAGCAGCTTACTACAGTCCGGAAACACCATATATTTT.

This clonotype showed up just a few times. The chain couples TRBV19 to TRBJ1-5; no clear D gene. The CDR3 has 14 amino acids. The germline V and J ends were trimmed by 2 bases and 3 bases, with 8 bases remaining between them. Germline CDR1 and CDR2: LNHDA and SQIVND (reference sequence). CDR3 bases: TGTGCCAGTAGTATAAGTGGCTCCAATCAGCCCCAGCATTTT. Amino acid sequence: CASSISGSNQPQHF.

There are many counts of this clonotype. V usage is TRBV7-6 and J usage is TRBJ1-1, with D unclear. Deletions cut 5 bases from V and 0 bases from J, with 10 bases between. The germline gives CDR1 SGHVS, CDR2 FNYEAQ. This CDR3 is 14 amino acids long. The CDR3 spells CASSEPGLNTEAFF. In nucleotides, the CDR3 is TGTGCCAGCAGCGAACCCGGATTGAACACTGAAGCTTTCTTT.

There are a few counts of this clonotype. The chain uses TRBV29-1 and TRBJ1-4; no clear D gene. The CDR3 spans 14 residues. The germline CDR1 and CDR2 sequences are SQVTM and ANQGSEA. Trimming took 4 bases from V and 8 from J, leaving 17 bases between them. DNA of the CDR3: TGCAGCGTTGTAGTTTGGCAGGAGAACGAAAAACTGTTTTTT. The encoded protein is CSVVVWQENEKLFF.

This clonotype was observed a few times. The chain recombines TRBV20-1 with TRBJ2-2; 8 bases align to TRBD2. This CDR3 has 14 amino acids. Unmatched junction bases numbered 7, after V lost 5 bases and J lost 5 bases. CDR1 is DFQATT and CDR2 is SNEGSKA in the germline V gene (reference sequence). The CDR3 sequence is CSALSGSGTGELFF. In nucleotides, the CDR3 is TGCAGTGCTTTGAGCGGGAGCGGAACCGGGGAGCTGTTTTTT.

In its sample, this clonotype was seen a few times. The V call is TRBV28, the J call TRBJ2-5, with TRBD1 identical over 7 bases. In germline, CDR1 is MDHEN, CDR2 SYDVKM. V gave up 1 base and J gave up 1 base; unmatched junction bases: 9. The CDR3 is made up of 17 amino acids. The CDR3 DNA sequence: TGTGCCAGCAGTTTATTCATGGGACAGCGACTCCAAGAGACCCAGTACTTC. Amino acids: CASSLFMGQRLQETQYF.